Sequencing of this TCR beta chain was carried out in a study of monozygotic twins with inflammatory bowel disease. Each of the TCR libraries took roughly 3,700 ng of total RNA. Investigators made cDNA in eight separate reactions per sample. TCRdb re-called the 5' RACE reads and catalogs CDR3 proteins one per entry, DNA excluded. The listing records some 89,000 distinct CDR3 sequences. Details on this clonotype: The antigen is unknown.

General study results and limits: Relative clonotype sharing with others was diminished in IBD patients versus healthy twins, particularly with disease activity. Healthy co-twins showed greater TCRbeta diversity (inverse Simpson) than IBD patients.

Sequencing was performed on blood. The TCR comes from a human donor with ulcerative colitis or Crohn's disease, or a healthy co-twin of an affected twin (not recorded which).

CDR3 in amino acids: CASSLKNGTRQEQYF. The chain couples TRBV7-9 to TRBJ2-7; TCRdb designates TRBD1, a call that cannot be tested without DNA. There are 15 residues in the CDR3. CDR1 and CDR2 (germline): SEHNR, FQNEAQ (reference sequence).